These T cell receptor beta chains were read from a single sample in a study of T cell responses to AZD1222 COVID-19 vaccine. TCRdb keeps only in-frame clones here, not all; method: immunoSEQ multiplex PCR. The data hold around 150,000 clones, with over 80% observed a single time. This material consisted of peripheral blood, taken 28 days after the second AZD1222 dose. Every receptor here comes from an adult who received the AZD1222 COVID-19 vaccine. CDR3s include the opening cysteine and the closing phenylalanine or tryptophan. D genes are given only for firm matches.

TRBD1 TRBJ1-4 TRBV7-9 TGTGCCAGCAGCTATAGTCGGGACAGGGAGAGACGTGACGGAAAACTGTTTTTT CASSYSRDRERRDGKLFF
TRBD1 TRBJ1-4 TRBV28 TGTGCCAGCAGAACGATAGGGGGCTCGTTGGAAAAACTGTTTTTT CASRTIGGSLEKLFF
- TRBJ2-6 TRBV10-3 TGTGCCATCAGTGAGTCAAAACACTCAGGCCCTGGGGCCAACGTCCTGACTTTC CAISESKHSGPGANVLTF
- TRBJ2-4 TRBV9 TGTGCCAGCAGCGTAGACGGGGGAAACATTCAGTACTTC CASSVDGGNIQYF
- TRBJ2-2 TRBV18 TGTGCCAGCTCACCGTTGCCCGGGGAGCTGTTTTTT CASSPLPGELFF
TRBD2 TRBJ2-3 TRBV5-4 TGTGCCAGCCGTCCCGGGACTAGCGGCCGCGGAGATACGCAGTATTTT CASRPGTSGRGDTQYF
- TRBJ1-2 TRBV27 TGTGCCAGCAGTTCCCCCGGGACATTGATTAATGGCTACACCTTC CASSSPGTLINGYTF
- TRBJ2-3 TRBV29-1 TGCAGCGGAAAGCCGGGACTCCTAGGCCCAGATACGCAGTATTTT CSGKPGLLGPDTQYF
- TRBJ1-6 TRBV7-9 TGTGCCAGCAGCTTATGGCAGGGAATCTCTAATTCACCCCTCCACTTT CASSLWQGISNSPLHF
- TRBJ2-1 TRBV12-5 TGTGCTAGTGGTATCCCACAGTCGAGCTCCTACAATGAGCAGTTCTTC CASGIPQSSSYNEQFF
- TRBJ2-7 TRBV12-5 TGTGCTAGTGCGGGGCTCGCCTACGAGCAGTACTTC CASAGLAYEQYF
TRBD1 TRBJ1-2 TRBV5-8 TGTGCCAGCAGTCCTACCGGGACAGAACCCTATGGCTACACCTTC CASSPTGTEPYGYTF
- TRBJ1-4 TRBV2 TGTGCCAGCGGGCCGGGGTATGAAAAACTGTTTTTT CASGPGYEKLFF
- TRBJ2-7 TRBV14 TGTGCCAGCAGCATCATTCCGGTGGGGCACGAGCAGTACTTC CASSIIPVGHEQYF
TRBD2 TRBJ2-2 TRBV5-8 TGTGCCAGCAGCTGGACTAGCGGGGGCCCATCCACCGGGGAGCTGTTTTTT CASSWTSGGPSTGELFF
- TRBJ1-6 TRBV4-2 TGTGCCAGCAGCCAAGTGGGCATAAGCACCTATAATTCACCCCTCCACTTT CASSQVGISTYNSPLHF
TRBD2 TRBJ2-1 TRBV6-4 TGTGCCAGCAGTGAGGGACTAGCGGGGGTCAGCTACAATGAGCAGTTCTTC CASSEGLAGVSYNEQFF
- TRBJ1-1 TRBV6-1 TGTGCCAGCAGTGAGCCAGGGGCCCTGACTGAAGCTTTCTTT CASSEPGALTEAFF
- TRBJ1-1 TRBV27 TGTGCCAGCAGTTTCTGGGGGGGCACTGAAGCTTTCTTT CASSFWGGTEAFF
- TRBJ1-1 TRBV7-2 TGTGCCAGCAGCTTAGCTCTGGACAGTAAAGGTTCCTACACTGAAGCTTTCTTT CASSLALDSKGSYTEAFF